One sample yielded the 23 T cell receptor beta chains listed below, sequenced in a study of human T cells and chemical hapten exposure (dated by TCRdb to the early 2020s). The time point label on this specimen signifies: pre-sensitization, week 0. What the treatment or condition label conveys for this sample: therapeutic diphenylcyclopropenone sensitization with weekly scalp DPC. Library method: RACE. The run used a NextSeq 500. The public reads were reprocessed in TCRdb via fastp at Q25 and MiXCR, keeping in-frame beta chains. Here each entry gathers all rows of one CDR3 protein and keeps the most common genes and DNA. This sample lists roughly 40,000 distinct CDR3 sequences; around an eighth were detected once. The ten largest clones represent 5.5% to 6.5% of the sample. The material sequenced was whole blood, taken in connection with sensitization to the hapten diphenylcyclopropenone (DPC). The receptors were gathered from a woman aged 30 to 39 with alopecia areata. Some clones in this sample may be carry-over from other donors' samples.

Ten or more counts support this clonotype. The V gene is TRBV2, the J gene TRBJ1-1; no clear D. V gave up 3 bases and J gave up 5 bases, with 13 bases separating them. Germline lookup yields CDR1 SNHLY and CDR2 FYNNEI. This CDR3 has 14 residues. CDR3 protein: CASSDPTRGTEAFF. Written as DNA, the CDR3 is TGTGCCAGCAGTGACCCCACTAGAGGTACTGAAGCTTTCTTT.

The table lists this clonotype with many counts. The chain is built from TRBV28 and TRBJ2-3; 12 nucleotides align to TRBD2. Germline lookup yields CDR1 MDHEN and CDR2 SYDVKM. CDR3 length: 21 residues. Trimming took 6 bases from V and 0 from J; bases not matched to a gene: 19. The CDR3 spells CASSRDRARTSGRTSTDTQYF. Here the CDR3 DNA reads TGTGCCAGCAGCCGCGACAGGGCAAGAACTAGCGGGAGGACTAGCACAGATACGCAGTATTTT.

This clonotype appeared a few times. The V call is TRBV30, the J call TRBJ1-6, with D perhaps matching TRBD1 (5 bases). V was pared by 4 bases and J by 10 bases, with 11 bases between. CDR1 and CDR2 from the germline V gene are GTSNPN and SVGIG (reference sequence). CDR3 length: 12 residues. The CDR3 DNA reads as TGTGCCTGGACAGGGTCGGGGTCACCCCTCCACTTT. This translates into CAWTGSGSPLHF.

This clonotype was counted a few times. J is TRBJ2-1 and V is TRBV6-2 or TRBV6-3; D is undetermined. Per germline, CDR1 MNHEY and CDR2 SVGEGT. The CDR3 has 16 residues. Trimming shortened V by 0 bases and J by 0 bases, and 9 bases separated the two germline ends. The chain's CDR3 is CASSYSVLGSYNEQFF. DNA of the CDR3: TGTGCCAGCAGTTACTCAGTTCTAGGCTCCTACAATGAGCAGTTCTTC.

This clonotype was recorded a few times. V usage is TRBV6-5 and J usage is TRBJ2-7, with 7 bases aligning to TRBD2. The CDR3 extends over 14 amino acids. CDR1 is MNHEY, CDR2 SVGAGI, per germline. V was pared by 5 bases and J by 4 bases, with 8 bases of the junction left unmatched. CDR3 coding DNA: TGTGCCAGCAGTCGACAACCTAGCGGTTACGAGCAGTACTTC. It translates to CASSRQPSGYEQYF.

This clonotype was counted many times. The chain links TRBV7-2 to TRBJ2-7; TRBD1 might be the D (6 bases). This CDR3 region has 13 residues. Germline loops: CDR1 SGHTA, CDR2 FQGNSA. V gave up 5 bases and J gave up 4 bases, with 12 bases separating them. The CDR3 reads CASSRTAFYEQYF. CDR3 nucleotides: TGTGCCAGCAGCCGGACAGCTTTTTACGAGCAGTACTTC.

This clonotype was seen many times. Germline and junction disagree at one end, which may indicate a read error. The chain has TRBV20-1 and TRBJ2-3; either TRBD1 or TRBD2 may supply D (6 bases each). The CDR3 totals 13 residues. CDR1 is DFQATT, CDR2 SNEGSKA, per germline (reference sequence). In nucleotides, the CDR3 is TGCAGTGCTAGGGAGGCTTACAGGGACTTAGGACATTTT. This gives the protein CSAREAYRDLGHF.

This clonotype was counted between two and nine times. The chain uses TRBV27 and TRBJ2-1; D might be TRBD1 (6 bases). The CDR3 loop spans 15 amino acids. Trimming removed 6 bases at V and 8 bases at J, with 20 bases between. Germline lookup yields CDR1 MNHEY and CDR2 SMNVEV (reference sequence). DNA of the CDR3: TGTGCCAGCAGCTTCACACCGGACAGAACGTATGAGCAGTTCTTC. Translating gives CASSFTPDRTYEQFF.

This clonotype was recorded at least ten times. V gene TRBV29-1 combines with J gene TRBJ1-2; a possible D gene is TRBD1 (6 bases). The CDR3 has 19 residues. The V gene's germline CDR1 is SQVTM and CDR2 ANQGSEA. V was trimmed by 0 bases and J by 4 bases, leaving 27 bases between them. This CDR3 is CSVEDRGVSGQGGIYGYTF. CDR3 sequence (DNA): TGCAGCGTTGAAGATAGGGGGGTTAGCGGCCAGGGCGGCATCTATGGCTACACCTTC.

The chain is built from TRBV29-1 and TRBJ2-3; 7 bases match TRBD2. The CDR3 contains 16 residues. CDR1 SQVTM and CDR2 ANQGSEA come from the germline V gene. Germline trimming cut 5 bases from V and 3 bases from J; bases unmatched to any gene: 14. CDR3 amino acids: CSVWEPFAGVTDTQYF. CDR3 coding DNA: TGCAGCGTTTGGGAACCATTCGCGGGAGTTACAGATACGCAGTATTTT.

The table lists this clonotype with many counts. Here the CDR3 DNA reads TGTGCCAGTTCCGAGTATGCCACAGATACGCAGTATTTT. This codes for CASSEYATDTQYF. This sequence joins TRBV6-2 or TRBV6-3 and TRBJ2-3; D gene unclear. The CDR3 spans 13 residues. V was cut by 9 bases and J by 2 bases, with 12 bases left in between. Germline lookup yields CDR1 MNHEY and CDR2 SVGEGT.

This clonotype was found many times. V gene TRBV6-2 or TRBV6-3 combines with J gene TRBJ2-1, with D tentatively TRBD1 (5 bases). This CDR3 contains 16 residues. Germline V CDR1 and CDR2: MNHEY, SVGEGT. Between the trimmed V and J ends, which lost 10 bases and 0 bases, there was a span of 19 bases. The CDR3 spells CATHRQLDFSYNEQFF. DNA for the CDR3: TGTGCCACCCATAGACAGCTAGACTTCTCCTACAATGAGCAGTTCTTC.

The chain recombines TRBV28 with TRBJ2-3; tentative D call: TRBD1 (6 bases). CDR1 and CDR2 from the germline V gene are MDHEN and SYDVKM. Deletions cut 4 bases from V and 14 bases from J, with 16 bases between. The CDR3 loop spans 12 amino acids. In nucleotides, the CDR3 is TGTGCCAGCAGTTCCGGACAGTTCCATATGTATTTT. It codes for CASSSGQFHMYF.

There are many counts of this clonotype. The chain joins TRBV18 to TRBJ2-3; no firm D call. The germline V gene encodes CDR1 KGHSH and CDR2 LQKENI. Trimming removed 6 bases at V and 2 bases at J, with 18 bases between. This CDR3 has 16 residues. DNA of the CDR3: TGTGCCAGCTCCCCAGGTCTTAAGGTGGTCACAGATACGCAGTATTTT. It encodes CASSPGLKVVTDTQYF.

In this sample, this clonotype turned up many times. The chain carries TRBV9 and TRBJ2-1; perhaps TRBD2 as D (6 bases). Between the trimmed V and J ends, which lost 4 bases and 6 bases, there was a span of 14 bases. Germline-derived CDR1 and CDR2 are SGDLS and YYNGEE. This CDR3 is 14 amino acids long. This chain's CDR3 is CASSPRGSGNEQFF. CDR3 DNA sequence: TGTGCCAGCAGCCCCCGGGGTAGCGGCAATGAGCAGTTCTTC.

The genes are TRBV9 and TRBJ2-7; the D gene is possibly TRBD1 (5 bases). Germline V gene data show CDR1 as SGDLS and CDR2 as YYNGEE. V gave up 5 bases and J gave up 3 bases, with 12 bases separating them. CDR3 length: 13 amino acids. In DNA form, the CDR3 reads TGTGCCAGCAGTCCCAGGCAGGGCTACGAGCAGTACTTC. This translates into CASSPRQGYEQYF.

This clonotype appeared many times. This chain uses TRBV3-1 with TRBJ2-7; perhaps TRBD2 as D (5 bases). Germline V gene sequence: CDR1 LGHDT, CDR2 YNNKEL (reference sequence). Between the trimmed V and J ends, which lost 3 bases and 2 bases, there was a span of 8 bases. The CDR3 covers 13 residues. The CDR3 loop reads CASSHSAPYEQYF. CDR3 sequence (DNA): TGTGCCAGCAGCCATAGCGCCCCCTACGAGCAGTACTTC.

In this sample, this clonotype turned up many times. The chain has TRBV11-2 and TRBJ2-1; D gene ambiguous. Germline CDR1 and CDR2: SGHAT and FQNNGV. V was shortened by 0 bases and J by 0 bases, with 9 bases between the two germline ends. This CDR3 region has 16 residues. Here the CDR3 reads CASSLEPAPSYNEQFF. The CDR3 DNA sequence: TGTGCCAGCAGCTTAGAACCAGCGCCCTCCTACAATGAGCAGTTCTTC.

This clonotype was recorded a few times. The J gene is TRBJ1-1, the V gene TRBV12-3 or TRBV12-4; D may be TRBD1 (5 bases). The CDR3 extends over 13 amino acids. V shed 6 bases and J shed 5 bases, with 13 bases lying between them. The CDR3 spells CASSSVGVTEAFF. The CDR3 nucleotides read TGTGCCAGCAGCTCGGTGGGGGTGACTGAAGCTTTCTTT.

J is TRBJ1-2 and V is TRBV28, with D possibly TRBD1 on 6 matching bases. Germline V gene sequence: CDR1 MDHEN, CDR2 SYDVKM. With 3 bases removed from V and 6 bases from J, the gap between germline ends came to 23 bases. This CDR3 is built from 17 residues. CDR3 sequence reads: CASSFWGEDRAVDGYTF. CDR3 sequence (DNA): TGTGCCAGCAGTTTTTGGGGGGAGGACAGAGCGGTTGATGGCTACACCTTC.

The rearrangement joins TRBV20-1 to TRBJ2-2; 8 bases are shared with TRBD1. Germline CDR1 and CDR2: DFQATT and SNEGSKA (reference sequence). V was pared by 5 bases and J by 6 bases, with 5 bases of the junction left unmatched. This CDR3 comprises 13 residues. This CDR3 is CSARTGRAGELFF. CDR3 sequence (DNA): TGCAGTGCTCGGACAGGGCGCGCCGGGGAGCTGTTTTTT.

This clonotype was recorded at least ten times. The chain links TRBV14 to TRBJ1-5, with D unclear. Trimming took off 2 bases at V and 3 bases at J, with 14 bases between the two ends. The germline V gene encodes CDR1 SGHDN and CDR2 FVKESK. The CDR3 is 16 amino acids. CDR3 sequence (DNA): TGTGCCAGCAGCCAACCCCTTAGGGCAGTCAATCAGCCCCAGCATTTT. Translation gives CASSQPLRAVNQPQHF.

Many counts were recorded for this clonotype. This sequence joins TRBV7-9 and TRBJ2-2; D is perhaps TRBD1 (6 bases). V was cut by 5 bases and J by 5 bases, with 9 bases left in between. Germline CDR1 is SEHNR and CDR2 is FQNEAQ (reference sequence). This CDR3 comprises 13 residues. DNA for the CDR3: TGTGCCAGCAGCAAAACAGGGACCGGGGAGCTGTTTTTT. This encodes CASSKTGTGELFF.